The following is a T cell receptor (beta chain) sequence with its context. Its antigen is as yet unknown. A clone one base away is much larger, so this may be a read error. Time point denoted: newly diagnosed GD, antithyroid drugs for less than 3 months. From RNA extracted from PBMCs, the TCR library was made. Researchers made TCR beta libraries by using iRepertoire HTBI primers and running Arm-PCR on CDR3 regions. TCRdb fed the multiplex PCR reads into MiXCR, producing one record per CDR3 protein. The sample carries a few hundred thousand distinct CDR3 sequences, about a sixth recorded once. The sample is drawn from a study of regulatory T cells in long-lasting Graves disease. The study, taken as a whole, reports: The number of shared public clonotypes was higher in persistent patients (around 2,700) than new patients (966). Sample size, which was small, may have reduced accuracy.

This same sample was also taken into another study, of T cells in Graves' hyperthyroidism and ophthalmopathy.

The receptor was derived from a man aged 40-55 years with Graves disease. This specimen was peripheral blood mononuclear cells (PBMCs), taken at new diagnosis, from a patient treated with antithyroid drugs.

The CDR3 protein is CASSVGRQVATNERLFF. CDR3 coding DNA: TGTGCCAGCAGTGTAGGTAGACAGGTTGCAACTAATGAAAGACTGTTTTTT. The chain recombines TRBV6-1 with TRBJ1-4; a possible D gene is TRBD1 (6 bases). CDR3 size: 17 residues. CDR1 is MNHNS, CDR2 SASEGT, per germline.